This T cell receptor (beta chain) was documented in a study of blood T cell repertoires in COVID-19. Study-level background: The cDNA or gDNA used as material had been derived from T cells, B-cell-depleted T cells, or PBMCs.

J gave up 3 bases and V 4 bases, and 12 bases lay outside the gene matches. Germline V gene data show CDR1 as MGHRA and CDR2 as YSYEKL. The CDR3 length is 16 residues. Original data processing: Amplification with reference gene primers provided the estimates of nucleated cell counts. The method was immunoSEQ multiplex PCR; TCRdb's version includes in-frame clones alone and lacks a portion of them. D and trimming come from the DNA, and the V and J calls and clone size come from that table. The repertoire holds 130,000 or so clones, with approximately 86% as singletons. The rearrangement uses TRBV4-1 and TRBJ2-7; 7 nucleotides align to TRBD2. Input material: peripheral blood. This TCR was recovered from a woman between 55 and 75 years old with acute or convalescent COVID-19. The CDR3 sequence: CASSLGDAGAYYEQYF. The CDR3 region has the DNA TGCGCCAGCAGCCTAGGGGATGCGGGAGCATACTACGAGCAGTACTTC.